The rows below give T cell receptor beta chains drawn from one sample of a study of blood T cells in healthy people across ages. Via MiXCR, TCRdb re-called the 5' RACE reads, giving one row per CDR3 protein. The data show hundreds of thousands of distinct CDR3 sequences, around 42% seen once. Sequencing was carried out using blood. The receptors stem from a man aged 55 to 70 in good health. Each CDR3 is given with its conserved first and last residue.

V gene	CDR3 protein
TRBV7-8	CASSLDRGRNNQPQHF
TRBV15	CATSRGGGTYEQYF
TRBV4-3	CASSKRAGGKGETQYF
TRBV4-3	CASSQDRVGGLSTEAFF
TRBV6-6	CASRRGVGETQYF
TRBV7-9	CASSRQGSYGYTF
TRBV11-3	CASSSGTAEPLHF
TRBV20-1	CSARFTSRNSYEQYF
TRBV6-6	CASSSSGVNPYNEQFF
TRBV7-9	CASSPSGVPNTEAFF
TRBV10-3	CAISYDSSYEQYF
TRBV27	CASSSTRDTQYF
TRBV6-2/TRBV6-3	CASSVDRLRSETQYF
TRBV3-1	CASSQDLSQYNEQFF
TRBV6-2/TRBV6-3	CASSSPSTSGGSWTQYF
TRBV2	CASSERRGPYEQYF
TRBV9	CASSVGTGKLFF
TRBV6-1	CASSEERGKNSPLHF
TRBV20-1	CSATSWDVYTF
TRBV5-1	CASSLGPGAESYEQYF
TRBV9	CASGGGNSNQPQHF
TRBV3-1	CASSLLEGYGYTF
TRBV30	CAWSLAGVNEQFF
TRBV12-3/TRBV12-4	CASSLFFLAGGQETQYF
TRBV4-2	CASSPKQGSGGDTDTQYF
TRBV20-1	CSARDKVAMNTGELFF
TRBV2	CASRAGTDHEQYF
TRBV27	CASSQGRAGYNSPLHF
TRBV7-2	CASRGTGEQYF
TRBV7-2	CASSLQISGNEQYF
TRBV11-2	CVSSRKTTGTNYEQYF
TRBV25-1	CASSEGMRVQETQYF
TRBV30	CAWSQGNYEQYF
TRBV2	CASSSAIRNTEAFF
TRBV7-2	CASSLNGNNSPLHF
TRBV20-1	CSAGGEGVDRSSTDTQYF
TRBV7-7	CARKGSKELFF
TRBV6-5	CASSSHSSRAPEAFF
TRBV11-3	CASSSPLHGRGTQYF
TRBV5-1	CSSSLYRDSTDTQYF
TRBV9	CASSVRGAEEETQYF
TRBV5-5	CASSLPSGQLYNEQYF
TRBV7-9	CASSLAAGRGEKLFF
TRBV10-3	CAISESEVRKETQFF
TRBV5-6	CASSLGEGRRTYEQYF
TRBV7-9	CASSLGQGGYTEAFF
TRBV24-1	CATSERSMTSGGRVYF
TRBV20-1	CSATRLVAGEGNEQFF
TRBV14	CASSPNMGEQYF
TRBV29-1	CSVEGKGFYEQYF
TRBV4-3	CASSQDNVGQPQHF
TRBV28	CASNPLGGDQETQYF
TRBV6-2/TRBV6-3	CASSYSRQIPEQFF
TRBV5-1	CASSLAGEIHQPQHF
TRBV18	CASSPAPTGMNTEAFF